The 8 T cell receptor beta chains below come from one sample, sequenced in a study of CD8+ T cells in alopecia areata. Treatment denoted: oral pan-JAK inhibitor, 5-10 mg twice daily. RNA was isolated and reverse transcribed to cDNA, the sequencing template. Method: immunoSEQ multiplex PCR; TCRdb's copy keeps in-frame clones and lacks some. The sample has about 220,000 clones, around 57% seen once. The sample consisted of CD4+ T cells sorted from blood, taken at week 4, from a patient treated with tofacitinib. These receptor sequences come from a human donor with alopecia areata.

This sequence joins TRBV7-2 and TRBJ2-5; 11 nucleotides align to TRBD2. Per the germline V gene, CDR1 is SGHTA and CDR2 is FQGNSA. The CDR3 is 15 residues long. After removal of 5 bases from V and 4 bases from J, the junction contained 6 bases not matched to a gene. The CDR3 loop is CASSMTSGAAETQYF. CDR3 nucleotides: TGTGCCAGCAGCATGACTAGCGGGGCAGCAGAGACCCAGTACTTC.

The J gene is TRBJ1-1, the V gene TRBV7-2; 8 bases are a match to TRBD1. The CDR3 runs to 14 residues. V lost 5 bases, J lost 4 bases, and 6 bases stayed unmatched. Germline-derived CDR1 and CDR2 are SGHTA and FQGNSA. DNA for the CDR3: TGTGCCAGCAGCCGACAGGGGAGGAGCACTGAAGCTTTCTTT. Translated: CASSRQGRSTEAFF.

The chain couples TRBV7-3 to TRBJ2-5, with D uncertain. Germline V lookup: CDR1 SGHTA, CDR2 FQGTGA. Trimming took 0 bases from V and 5 from J, leaving 7 bases between them. The length of the CDR3 is 13 residues. Written as DNA, the CDR3 is TGTGCCAGCAGCTTAACGTTTGGGGAGACCCAGTACTTC. It codes for CASSLTFGETQYF.

With respect to this clone: The sample has other DNA sequences that encode this CDR3 too. The rearrangement joins TRBV5-1 to TRBJ1-1; D gene unclear. Germline-derived CDR1 and CDR2 are SGHRS and YFSETQ. V dropped 1 base and J dropped 2 bases, with 6 bases sitting between them. This CDR3 is built from 13 residues. The CDR3 sequence is CASSLWENTEAFF. The CDR3 DNA sequence: TGCGCCAGCAGCTTGTGGGAAAACACTGAAGCTTTCTTT.

CDR3: CASSFREVETQYF. The CDR3 DNA sequence: TGTGCCAGCAGCTTCAGGGAAGTGGAGACCCAGTACTTC. The chain is built from TRBV5-6 and TRBJ2-5, with D perhaps TRBD1 (5 bases). This CDR3 contains 13 residues. Trimming took 2 bases from V and 5 from J, leaving 10 bases between them. Looked up from germline, CDR1 is SGHDT and CDR2 is YYEEEE.

The chain carries TRBV6-1 and TRBJ1-6; TRBD1 aligns across 8 bases. Germline CDR1 and CDR2: MNHNS and SASEGT. The CDR3 runs to 14 residues. After removal of 5 bases from V and 10 bases from J, the junction contained 7 bases not matched to a gene. In DNA, the CDR3 is TGTGCCAGCAGTCCGGACAGGGCCTCCTCACCCCTCCACTTT. Residues: CASSPDRASSPLHF.

The chain is built from TRBV18 and TRBJ2-3, with TRBD1 matching 7 bases. Looked up from germline, CDR1 is KGHSH and CDR2 is LQKENI. Trimming cost V 6 bases and J 4 bases; bases outside gene matches: 4. The CDR3 has 13 residues. The CDR3: CASSPDRPDTQYF. CDR3 DNA sequence: TGTGCCAGCTCCCCGGACAGGCCAGATACGCAGTATTTT.

The V and J genes are TRBV6-5 and TRBJ2-7, with D hard to call. This CDR3 comprises 11 residues. Germline CDR1 is MNHEY and CDR2 is SVGAGI. V dropped 7 bases and J dropped 3 bases, with 7 bases sitting between them. CDR3 DNA: TGTGCCAGCAAGAAGCTCTACGAGCAGTACTTC. As protein: CASKKLYEQYF.